The rows below give T cell receptor beta chains drawn from one sample of a study of T cell changes during pregnancy in multiple sclerosis. Here immunoSEQ multiplex PCR was the method, and the copy in TCRdb shows in-frame clones only, minus some. This table holds about 68,000 clones, just under 95% found once. The sequences come from peripheral blood, collected after pregnancy. Receptors originate from a female donor in good health, enrolled as a control in a pregnancy study. Both conserved end residues are trimmed from each CDR3.

cdr3_length	v_call	j_call	cdr3_aa
13	TRBV15	TRBJ2-5	ATSRGDRGKETQY
13	TRBV6-5	TRBJ2-5	ASSYGRAVQETQY
9	TRBV20-1	TRBJ2-7	SGQGSYEQY
9	TRBV29-1	TRBJ1-2	SVDPRDGYT
13	TRBV27	TRBJ2-7	ASSYRTSIGYEQY
13	TRBV7-9	TRBJ2-7	ASSHPSGQGAEQY
11	TRBV2	TRBJ1-2	ASSDISTGPYT
9	TRBV19	TRBJ1-2	ASRSGGGYT
11	TRBV2	TRBJ2-1	ASSEGGLVRGF
17	TRBV5-1	TRBJ1-2	ASSLKMSGTGGKNYGYT
13	TRBV25-1	TRBJ2-5	ASSGGLAKRETQY